This TCR beta chain was sequenced during a study of blood T cell repertoires in COVID-19. Study details: COVID-19 samples from acute and convalescent phases originated in the United States, Italy and Spain. Sources were T cells, B-cell-depleted T cells, or PBMCs; the material itself was cDNA or gDNA.

Methods used by the authors: Reference gene primer amplification gave nucleated cell count estimates. Assay used: immunoSEQ multiplex PCR; TCRdb lists only in-frame clones, some missing. The V and J calls and clone size were taken over from that table, and D and trimming were inferred from the DNA. Of a few hundred thousand clones in the sample, approximately 89% were seen once. The V end was cut by 2 bases, the J end by 2 bases, with 7 bases between. The CDR3 is 13 residues long. Germline lookup yields CDR1 MNHEY and CDR2 SMNVEV (reference sequence). The chain recombines TRBV27 with TRBJ2-7; possibly TRBD1 for D (5 bases). This clonotype was sampled from a woman between 50 and 59 years old with acute or convalescent COVID-19. The sample comprised peripheral blood. CDR3: CASSLDSTYEQYF. The CDR3 DNA reads TGTGCCAGCAGTTTAGACAGTACCTACGAGCAGTACTTC.